This record looks at one T cell receptor (beta chain) sequence and its context. What it binds is not known. The sample belongs to a study of shared clonotypes between healthy human individuals. General observations from the study: Rarefaction revealed incomplete sorted-subset sequencing despite large depth.

Trimming removed 5 bases from V and 9 bases from J; junction bases left unmatched: 13. The CDR3 extends over 16 amino acids. Germline CDR1 reads LNHDA; CDR2 reads SQIVND (reference sequence). For each subset, genomic DNA was distributed in equal portions over several immunoSEQ plates. Clones were read by immunoSEQ multiplex PCR, and TCRdb kept only the in-frame ones, dropping some. The sample has approximately 2.5 million clones, approximately 94% seen once. The sequence came from a man aged 18 to 35 in good health. The V and J genes are TRBV19 and TRBJ1-6; TRBD1 agrees at 7 bases. Sequenced material: naive CD4+ T cells sorted from blood. Regarding subset: CD45RA+ positively selected. The CDR3 reads CASSWGRGVSISPLHF. CDR3 coding DNA: TGTGCCAGTAGTTGGGGCAGGGGGGTCTCTATTTCACCCCTCCACTTT.